The clone carrying this T cell receptor beta chain showed up many times. What it recognizes is unknown. The sample is drawn from a study of T-cell reconstitution after alpha-beta-depleted transplantation in children. Notes on the study in general: It was reported that alpha-beta T cells came from several hundred expanded graft clones (about two months after transplant).

For TCRbeta, the library was prepared with unique molecular identifiers. MiXCR was run by TCRdb on the PCR reads, yielding one entry per CDR3 protein. The sample lists hundreds of thousands of distinct CDR3 sequences; 8% to 11% were seen once. This CDR3 contains 15 residues. V shed 8 bases, J shed 1 base, and the junction held 8 bases outside the gene matches. Germline V CDR1 and CDR2: MNHEY, SMNVEV (reference sequence). The sequencing used PBMCs, collected before TCRalphabeta/CD19-depleted stem cell transplant. The genes are TRBV27 and TRBJ2-5; 9 bases are shared with TRBD1. The TCR was taken from a child under 10 years old with inherited bone marrow failure, due to receive a stem cell transplant. CDR3: CASRPGTGFQETQYF. CDR3 coding DNA: TGTGCCAGCCGACCCGGGACAGGGTTCCAAGAGACCCAGTACTTC.